The present TCR beta chain was sequenced within a study of T cell changes during pregnancy in multiple sclerosis. TCRdb keeps only in-frame clones here, not all; method: immunoSEQ multiplex PCR. The sample has about 18,000 clones; more than 75% are singletons. The specimen was CD8+ T cells from peripheral blood mononuclear cells, collected after pregnancy. The sequence was obtained from a female donor with multiple sclerosis, enrolled in a pregnancy study.

The CDR3 loop is CASSFRTGLTGYTF. CDR3 nucleotides: TGTGCCAGCAGCTTCAGGACAGGTCTCACCGGCTACACCTTC. This chain uses TRBV7-9 with TRBJ1-2; 7 bases fit TRBD1. CDR3 size: 14 residues. The V and J ends lost 3 bases and 8 bases, in that order; junction bases with no gene match: 9. In germline, CDR1 is SEHNR, CDR2 FQNEAQ (reference sequence).